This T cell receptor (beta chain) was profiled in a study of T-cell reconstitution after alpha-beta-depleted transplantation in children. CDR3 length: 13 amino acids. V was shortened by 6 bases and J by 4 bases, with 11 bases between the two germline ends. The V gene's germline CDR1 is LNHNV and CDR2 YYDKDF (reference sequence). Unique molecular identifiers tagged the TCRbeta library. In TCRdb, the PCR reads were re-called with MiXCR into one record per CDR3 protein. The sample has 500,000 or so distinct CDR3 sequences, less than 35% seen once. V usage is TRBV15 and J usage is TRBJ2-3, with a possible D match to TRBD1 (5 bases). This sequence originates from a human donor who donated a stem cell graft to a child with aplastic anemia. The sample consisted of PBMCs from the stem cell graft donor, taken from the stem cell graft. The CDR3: CATRGQGADTQYF. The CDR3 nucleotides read TGTGCCACCAGGGGGCAAGGGGCAGATACGCAGTATTTT.